This T cell receptor (beta chain) was recovered during a study of CD8 T cells in Susac syndrome (dated 2019 in TCRdb). Looking at the study overall: Among the sequenced Susac syndrome patients, about 6 had clinically active disease and eight were in clinical remission. Susac syndrome patients were therapy-naive, on corticosteroids (some also receiving IVIg), or on IVIg alone at blood withdrawal. Whether CD8+ T cell activation and differentiation in Susac syndrome was antigen driven was tested using repertoire sequencing. CD8+ T cell repertoire clonality was compared between 12 healthy donors, approximately 14 Susac syndrome patients and approximately 15 multiple sclerosis patients. Beyond this particular receptor, the publication reports: Looking at Susac-specific public clones, the researchers identified approximately 15 in the total CD8+ repertoire and roughly 5 in the CD8+ TEMRA repertoire. The number of individuals in the TCR sequencing and HLA analysis was recognized as being relatively small. Susac syndrome CD8+ repertoires showed clonal expansion, highest in CD8+ TEMRA cells and greater in clinically active than remitting patients.

RNA was extracted with the RNeasy kit and roughly 0.45 to 1 ug was reverse transcribed using random hexamers. The immunoSEQ multiplex PCR assay, covering 54 Vbeta and 13 Jbeta segments, was used to amplify TCR beta CDR3 regions. PCR amplification bias was corrected by using a synthetic template baseline for primer optimization and computational correction. For the original study's pipeline: Reads were annotated to V, D and J genes according to IMGT and were analyzed with immunoSEQ Analyzer, with only productive sequences retained. Clonality was computed as one minus Shannon entropy normalized by log2 of the number of productive unique sequences. For each patient and control, public and private clones were evaluated among the 100 most prevalent clones. A clone was defined as Susac-specific if it was absent from the healthy and MS cohorts, from some 1,100 published viral clones and from other ImmuneACCESS disease sequences. In TCRdb, the public reads were trimmed at Q25 with fastp and aligned with MiXCR, with productive beta chains retained. Rows are combined by CDR3 protein, so each entry shows the most common genes and DNA. What appears here as the V and J calls and clone size reflects TCRdb's work, not the paper's. This sample comprises fewer than 150,000 distinct CDR3 sequences, approximately 95% of them detected only once. The ten largest clones add up to more than 0.15% of the sample.

The germline V gene sets CDR1 to MGHDK and CDR2 to SYGVNS. The CDR3 measures 17 amino acids from cysteine to phenylalanine. The only DNA kept is the CDR3, 51 bases in frame from the first base. The junction shows trimming of 0 bases on V and 0 bases on J, plus 13 bases between the germline ends. Peripheral blood CD8+ and CD4+ T cells from healthy donors, Susac syndrome patients and multiple sclerosis patients were profiled by high-throughput TCR beta sequencing. The Susac syndrome patients fulfilled recently defined diagnostic criteria for either definite or probable disease. Bulk CD8+ and CD4+ T cells were purified by magnetic negative isolation, while CD8+ TEMRA cells were enriched using FACS. Blood was drawn into EDTA tubes, processed within 24 hours, and PBMCs were isolated by density gradient centrifugation. PBMCs intended for TCR sequencing were cryopreserved in liquid nitrogen and were subsequently thawed in a 37 degrees C water bath. A purity of at least 90% was achieved for sorted or isolated CD4+, CD8+ and CD8+ TEMRA cells.

A note on this clonotype: Its specific antigen is unknown. No base qualities exist here, and no much larger clone lies one base off it.

The receptor was isolated from a human donor with Susac syndrome. In this chain, TRBV25-1 is recombined with TRBJ2-3; possibly the D gene is TRBD2, per 6 matching bases. The sample consisted of CD8+ T cells from PBMCs. The CDR3 protein sequence reads: CASSEYFGSESTDTQYF. The DNA sequence is as follows: TGTGCCAGCAGTGAATATTTCGGGAGCGAGAGCACAGATACGCAGTATTTT.